This TCR beta chain was retrieved from a study of shared clonotypes between healthy human individuals. Study-wide points: For naive CD4 cells, around 5.1% of clonotypes were shared across a few donors.

Naive CD8 cells lacked CD45RO, underwent positive selection for CCR7 and left out terminally differentiated effector memory CD45RA+ cells. Every subset's genomic DNA went evenly onto several immunoSEQ plates. Profiled with immunoSEQ multiplex PCR; TCRdb holds only in-frame clones, not every one. The profile shows some 2,100,000 clones, under 95% of them singletons. Germline CDR1 is SGDLS and CDR2 is YYNGEE. V dropped 3 bases and J dropped 15; count of bases not matched to a gene: 15. CDR3 length: 15 residues. This clone was detected only a few times. Its antigen is undetermined. This sequence was found in a man between 18 and 29 years old in good health. Some clones in this sample may be carry-over from other donors' samples. The chain links TRBV9 to TRBJ2-1, with TRBD2 matching 10 bases. Sequencing input: naive CD8+ T cells from PBMCs. The CDR3, as DNA: TGTGCCAGCAGCGCCTTAGGGAAAGCGGGAGGGCGTACGTTCTTC. This sequence encodes CASSALGKAGGRTFF. Drawing the rest from reference TRBV9 and TRBJ2-1, the complete variable domain is DSGVTQTPKHLITATGQRVTLRCSPRSGDLSVYWYQQSLDQGLQFLIQYYNGEERAKGNILERFSAQQFPDLHSELNLSSLELGDSALYFCASSALGKAGGRTFFGPGTRLTVL.